The 3 T cell receptor beta chains given below trace back to one sample, sequenced in a study of graft-versus-host responses after intestinal transplantation. TCRdb's table, derived via immunoSEQ multiplex PCR, lists solely in-frame clones and lacks some. Of more than 50,000 clones listed, about 90% are singletons. This sample comprised PBMCs, obtained about 93 weeks after intestinal transplant. These receptors were collected from a human patient who received an intestinal transplant, so some T cells may come from the graft donor.

This clone was observed a handful of times. The gene calls are TRBV27 and TRBJ1-2, with D maybe TRBD1 (5 bases). The CDR3 has 13 residues. V was shortened by 6 bases and J by 4 bases, with 12 bases between the two germline ends. Looked up from germline, CDR1 is MNHEY and CDR2 is SMNVEV (reference sequence). Written as DNA, the CDR3 is TGTGCCAGCAGCCTCGGGACCGGCTATGGCTACACCTTC. It is translated as CASSLGTGYGYTF.

The chain carries TRBV2 and TRBJ1-3, with D possibly being TRBD1 (6 bases). Germline lookup yields CDR1 SNHLY and CDR2 FYNNEI. Trimming shortened V by 2 bases and J by 6 bases, and 20 bases separated the two germline ends. The CDR3 is 17 amino acids. As DNA, the CDR3 is TGTGCCAGCAGTGAACAAGCGACAGGCGTCTCGTTAAACACCATATATTTT. Its protein product is CASSEQATGVSLNTIYF.

The rearrangement links TRBV7-6 to TRBJ2-2; weak D call: TRBD1 (5 bases). V gave up 2 bases and J gave up 1 base, with 17 bases separating them. This CDR3 contains 18 residues. Germline CDR1 is SGHVS and CDR2 is FNYEAQ. The DNA of the CDR3 is TGTGCCAGCAGCTTATGGTTTAGGGGCGGAGAGAACACCGGGGAGCTGTTTTTT. Translation: CASSLWFRGGENTGELFF.